The 15 T cell receptor beta chains below were found in one sample sequenced in a study of PD-L1 blockade in urothelial cancer. Sequencing used immunoSEQ multiplex PCR; TCRdb keeps in-frame clones, though not all of them. This table has 35,000 to 55,000 clones, approximately 90% appearing once. The specimen comprised PBMCs, sampled around atezolizumab (anti-PD-L1) treatment. The receptor source for this set is a woman aged 60-75 years with urothelial cancer.

The rearrangement uses TRBV5-6 and TRBJ2-3; 11 nucleotides align to TRBD2. Germline-derived CDR1 and CDR2 are SGHDT and YYEEEE. V was pared by 1 base and J by 6 bases, with 10 bases of the junction left unmatched. There are 17 residues in the CDR3. The CDR3 is CASSLPGGLAAADTQYF. The CDR3 nucleotides are TGTGCCAGCAGCTTGCCAGGGGGACTAGCGGCAGCGGATACGCAGTATTTT.

This clone showed up just a few times. The chain uses TRBV29-1 and TRBJ1-1, with D possibly matching TRBD1 (6 bases). Trimming left V 5 bases short and J 7 bases short, with 17 bases between. This CDR3 is built from 13 residues. The V gene's germline CDR1 is SQVTM and CDR2 ANQGSEA. This CDR3 reads CSVNVGIRGEAFF. DNA for the CDR3: TGCAGCGTTAATGTAGGGATCAGGGGTGAAGCTTTCTTT.

The chain has TRBV19 and TRBJ1-5; 11 bases map to TRBD1. V was clipped by 6 bases and J by 2 bases; unmatched bases: 12. Germline V gives CDR1 LNHDA, CDR2 SQIVND (reference sequence). The CDR3 is 18 amino acids. The CDR3 sequence: CASSSRDRGNHGNQPQHF. The CDR3 DNA follows: TGTGCCAGTAGCAGCCGGGACAGGGGGAATCACGGCAATCAGCCCCAGCATTTT.

The chain joins TRBV7-2 to TRBJ2-3; TRBD2 matches 12 bases. Germline assignment: CDR1 SGHTA and CDR2 FQGNSA. The junction had 2 bases not matched to a gene; V was cut back by 2 bases and J by 2 bases. The CDR3 covers 16 residues. The CDR3 protein is CASSLLAGGYTDTQYF. The CDR3 coding sequence is TGTGCCAGCAGCTTACTAGCGGGAGGGTACACAGATACGCAGTATTTT.

This sequence joins TRBV29-1 and TRBJ2-3, with 7 positions matching TRBD2. V shed 1 base and J 4 bases; nucleotides not matched to a gene: 5. This CDR3 spans 14 amino acids. Germline CDR1 and CDR2: SQVTM and ANQGSEA. The chain's CDR3 is CSVEGAGESDTQYF. The DNA of the CDR3 is TGCAGCGTTGAAGGGGCGGGAGAATCAGATACGCAGTATTTT.

The gene calls are TRBV5-1 and TRBJ2-7; 11 bases match TRBD2. Germline CDR1 is SGHRS and CDR2 is YFSETQ. V gave up 0 bases and J gave up 5 bases; unmatched junction bases: 7. The CDR3 covers 16 residues. CDR3 protein: CASSLDETSGDHEQYF. The CDR3 region has the DNA TGCGCCAGCAGCTTGGACGAGACTAGCGGGGACCACGAGCAGTACTTC.

This chain connects TRBV2 to TRBJ2-2; D might be TRBD2 (5 bases). The CDR3 runs 15 residues. Looked up from germline, CDR1 is SNHLY and CDR2 is FYNNEI. V lost 6 bases, J lost 0 bases, and 11 bases lay in between. The CDR3 sequence is CASSLLAANTGELFF. The DNA for the CDR3 is TGTGCCAGCAGCTTGCTAGCCGCGAACACCGGGGAGCTGTTTTTT.

CDR3: CASSPRQANSYEQYF. The CDR3 bases are TGTGCCAGCAGTCCCCGACAGGCCAATTCCTACGAGCAGTACTTC. The chain links TRBV27 to TRBJ2-7; weak D call: TRBD1 (6 bases). Per germline, CDR1 MNHEY and CDR2 SMNVEV (reference sequence). The germline V and J ends were trimmed by 5 bases and 1 base, with 15 bases remaining between them. The CDR3 is 15 residues long.

This sequence joins TRBV11-2 and TRBJ2-5; D gene uncertain. The V end lost 2 bases, the J end lost 2 bases, and 9 bases lay between the germline ends. The length of the CDR3 is 14 residues. Germline V CDR1 and CDR2: SGHAT, FQNNGV. In DNA, the CDR3 is TGTGCCAGCAGCTTATCGGAGTGGCAAGAGACCCAGTACTTC. Translating gives CASSLSEWQETQYF.

The chain recombines TRBV7-2 with TRBJ1-4, with 11 nucleotides matching TRBD1. V shed 3 bases and J 7 bases; nucleotides not matched to a gene: 4. Germline V CDR1 and CDR2: SGHTA, FQGNSA. CDR3 size: 15 residues. The DNA for the CDR3 is TGTGCCAGCAGCTTGGACAGGGGGCTTGGTGAAAAACTGTTTTTT. It encodes CASSLDRGLGEKLFF.

This sequence joins TRBV20-1 and TRBJ1-2; D not certain. Trimming cost V 4 bases and J 1 base, with 4 bases left between them. Germline loops: CDR1 DFQATT, CDR2 SNEGSKA (reference sequence). CDR3 size: 11 residues. The DNA of the CDR3 is TGCAGTGCTACCCGTAACTATGGCTACACCTTC. This encodes CSATRNYGYTF.

The chain carries TRBV7-8 and TRBJ1-4, with D perhaps TRBD1 (6 bases). Germline V lookup: CDR1 SGHVS, CDR2 FQNEAQ. Trimming left V 7 bases short and J 8 bases short, with 14 bases between. The CDR3 extends over 13 amino acids. The DNA of the CDR3 is TGTGCCAGCACGGGGGGGCGTGGGGAAAAACTGTTTTTT. Protein sequence: CASTGGRGEKLFF.

The CDR3 DNA sequence: TGCGCCAGCAGCTTGGACGCCAGGCTCTATGGCTACACCTTC. Its translation: CASSLDARLYGYTF. The rearrangement joins TRBV5-1 to TRBJ1-2, with D unresolved. CDR3 length: 14 amino acids. The V and J ends lost 0 bases and 4 bases respectively, with 10 bases between them. CDR1 and CDR2 from the germline V gene are SGHRS and YFSETQ.

The J gene is TRBJ1-2, the V gene TRBV19; maybe TRBD1 (5 bases). CDR3 size: 12 residues. Germline values: CDR1 LNHDA, CDR2 SQIVND (reference sequence). Trimming shortened V by 5 bases and J by 5 bases, and 9 bases separated the two germline ends. CDR3 coding DNA: TGTGCCAGTAGTCCGGAGGGGTATGGCTACACCTTC. Translated: CASSPEGYGYTF.

This sequence joins TRBV9 and TRBJ1-2; D remains unclear. The CDR3 has 13 residues. The V gene's germline CDR1 is SGDLS and CDR2 YYNGEE. Trimming left V 2 bases short and J 4 bases short, with 9 bases between. CDR3 DNA: TGTGCCAGCAGCGTTACTGGGAGCTATGGCTACACCTTC. Its protein product is CASSVTGSYGYTF.